Described below is a single TCR beta chain sequence and its context. Its antigen is not yet known. The sample holds no much larger clone one base away, and base qualities are not on file. Unstimulated Tregs (CD4+CD25+CD127-), CD4+ non-Tregs (CD4+CD25-), CD4 and CD8 cells were FACS-sorted from thawed PBMCs. Prior to Treg sorting, thawed PBMCs were rested overnight at 37 degrees C with approximately 200 IU/ml IL-2. Healthy control blood was obtained either as purchased buffy coats or from healthy volunteers. Healthy control blood was separated into PBMCs by Ficoll density gradient and cryopreserved, and patient PBMCs were collected both before and after transplant. Genomic DNA was extracted from sorted cells with the QIAGEN DNeasy Blood and Tissue Kit for TCRbeta CDR3 sequencing. High-throughput TCRbeta CDR3 sequencing was carried out commercially through immunoSEQ, with PCR amplification with bias correction and internal controls included. Per the source publication's procedure: Unique productive TCRbeta sequences were defined by CDR3 nucleotide sequence where primers matched, and otherwise by CDR3 amino acid sequence together with Vbeta and Jbeta genes. Sorting error was corrected by removing sequences shared between sorted populations at a frequency ratio of 2:1 or less, and the remaining shared sequences were assigned to the higher population. Sequences were defined as donor-reactive when expanded at least 5-fold in CFSE-low cells versus unstimulated cells and present at a frequency of at least 0.01% in CFSE-low cells. Jensen-Shannon divergence, calculated on the top 100 TCRbeta sequences ranked by frequency, was used to quantify repertoire divergence. For any sample with multiple sequencing runs, sorting error was corrected in each run separately before the runs were pooled. Held by TCRdb, this immuneACCESS table contains in-frame sequences only and omits some clones. Under half of the omission traces to an unresolved V gene where checked; the cause of the rest is unknown. The D gene and trimming were derived from the DNA, and the V and J assignments and clone size from that table. The table for this sample lists roughly 45,000 clones; 91% of them were counted only once. Together, the top ten hold about 0.74% of the sample.

The record originates from a study of Tregs in tolerant kidney transplant recipients (dated by TCRdb to between 2018 and 2021). Looking at the study overall: Before combined kidney and bone marrow transplantation, this study identified donor-specific regulatory T cells using TCRbeta sequencing and then followed those same cells after transplant. Several methods of expanding Tregs specific for an allogeneic donor were compared by TCRbeta repertoire sequencing in 3 healthy controls. The full study reports these points: Biological reproducibility was not directly assessed, although technical replication error appeared to be minimal. Expanding Tregs with activated donor B cells appeared to identify the most biologically relevant and donor-specific TCRbeta repertoire. The study was limited by small patient numbers, and the findings need validation in larger populations and under other immunosuppression protocols.

The CDR3 measures 14 amino acids from cysteine to phenylalanine. Of all the DNA, just the CDR3 is kept, 42 bases in frame from base 1. CDR1 and CDR2 (MNHEY, SVGAGI) derive from the germline V gene. V is reduced by 6 bases and J by 0 bases, leaving a spacing of 11 bases between them. Specimen: Tregs from blood. The receptor's source is a human donor in good health. The chain links TRBV6-5 with TRBJ1-1; TRBD1 might be the D gene, on 5 matching bases. The DNA sequence reads TGTGCCAGCAGCACCGGGGCTATGAACACTGAAGCTTTCTTT. Its translation reads: CASSTGAMNTEAFF.